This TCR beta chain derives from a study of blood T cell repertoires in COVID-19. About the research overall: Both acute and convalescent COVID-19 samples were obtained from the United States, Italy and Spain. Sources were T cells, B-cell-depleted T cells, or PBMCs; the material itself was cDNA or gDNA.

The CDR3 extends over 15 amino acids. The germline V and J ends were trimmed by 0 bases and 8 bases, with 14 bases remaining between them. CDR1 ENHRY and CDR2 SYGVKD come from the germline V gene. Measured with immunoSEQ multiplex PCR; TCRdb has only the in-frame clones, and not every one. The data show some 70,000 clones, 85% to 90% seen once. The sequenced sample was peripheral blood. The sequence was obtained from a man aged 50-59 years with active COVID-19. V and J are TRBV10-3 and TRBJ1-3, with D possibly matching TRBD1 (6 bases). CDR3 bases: TGTGCCATCAGTGAGTCTCACAGGGACGGCGACACCATATATTTT. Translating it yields CAISESHRDGDTIYF.